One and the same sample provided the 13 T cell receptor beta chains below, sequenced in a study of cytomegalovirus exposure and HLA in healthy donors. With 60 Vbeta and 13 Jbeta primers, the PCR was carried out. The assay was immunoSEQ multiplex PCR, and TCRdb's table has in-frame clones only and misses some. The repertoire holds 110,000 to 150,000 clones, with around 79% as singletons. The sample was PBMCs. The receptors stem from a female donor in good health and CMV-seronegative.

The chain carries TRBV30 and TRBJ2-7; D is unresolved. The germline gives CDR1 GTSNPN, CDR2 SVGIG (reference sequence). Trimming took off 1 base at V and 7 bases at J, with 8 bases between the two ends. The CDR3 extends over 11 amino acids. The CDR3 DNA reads TGTGCCTGGAGTGGAACAATTGAGCAGTACTTC. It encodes CAWSGTIEQYF. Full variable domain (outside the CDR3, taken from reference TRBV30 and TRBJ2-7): SQTIHQWPATLVQPVGSPLSLECTVEGTSNPNLYWYRQAAGRGLQLLFYSVGIGQISSEVPQNLSASRPQDRQFILSSKKLLLSDSGFYLCAWSGTIEQYFGPGTRLTVT.

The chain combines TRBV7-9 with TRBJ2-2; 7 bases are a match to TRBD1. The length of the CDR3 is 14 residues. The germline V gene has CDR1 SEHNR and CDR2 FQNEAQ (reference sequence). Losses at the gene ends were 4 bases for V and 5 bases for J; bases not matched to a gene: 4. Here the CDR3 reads CASSWHRGTGELFF. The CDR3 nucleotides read TGTGCCAGCAGCTGGCACAGGGGAACCGGGGAGCTGTTTTTT.

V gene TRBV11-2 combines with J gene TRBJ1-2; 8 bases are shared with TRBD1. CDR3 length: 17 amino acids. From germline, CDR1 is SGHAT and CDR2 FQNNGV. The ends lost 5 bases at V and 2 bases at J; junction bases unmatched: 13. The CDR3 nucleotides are TGTGCCAGCAGCCCCAAAAGGGGGACAGGCCCCAACTATGGCTACACCTTC. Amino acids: CASSPKRGTGPNYGYTF.

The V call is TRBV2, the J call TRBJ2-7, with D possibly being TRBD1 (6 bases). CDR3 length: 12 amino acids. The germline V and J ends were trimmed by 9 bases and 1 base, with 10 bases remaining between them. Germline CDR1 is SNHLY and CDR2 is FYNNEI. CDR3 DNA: TGTGCCAGTATACAGGGTTCCTACGAGCAGTACTTC. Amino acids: CASIQGSYEQYF.

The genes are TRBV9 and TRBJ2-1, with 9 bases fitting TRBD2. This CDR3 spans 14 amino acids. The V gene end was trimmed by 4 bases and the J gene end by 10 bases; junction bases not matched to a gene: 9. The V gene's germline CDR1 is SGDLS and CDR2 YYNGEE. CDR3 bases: TGTGCCAGCAGCCCCTCACCCAGCGGGAGGGAGCAGTTCTTC. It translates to CASSPSPSGREQFF.

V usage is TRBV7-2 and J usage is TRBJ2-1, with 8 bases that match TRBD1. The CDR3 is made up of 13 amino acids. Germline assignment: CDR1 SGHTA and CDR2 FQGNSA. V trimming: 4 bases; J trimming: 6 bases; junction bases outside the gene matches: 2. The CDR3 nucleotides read TGTGCCAGCAGCTCAGGGGGCATCAATGAGCAGTTCTTC. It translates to CASSSGGINEQFF.

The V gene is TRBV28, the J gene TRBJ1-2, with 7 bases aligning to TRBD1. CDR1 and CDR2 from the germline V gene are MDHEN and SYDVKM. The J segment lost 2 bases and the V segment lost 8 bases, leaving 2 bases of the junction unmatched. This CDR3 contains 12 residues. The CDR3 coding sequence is TGTGCCAGCGGGACAGCGAACTATGGCTACACCTTC. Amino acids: CASGTANYGYTF.

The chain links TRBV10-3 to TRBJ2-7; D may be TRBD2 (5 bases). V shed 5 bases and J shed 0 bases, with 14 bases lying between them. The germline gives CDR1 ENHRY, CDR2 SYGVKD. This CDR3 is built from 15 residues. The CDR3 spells CAISSDGGDSYEQYF. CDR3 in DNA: TGTGCCATCAGTTCAGACGGAGGCGACTCCTACGAGCAGTACTTC.

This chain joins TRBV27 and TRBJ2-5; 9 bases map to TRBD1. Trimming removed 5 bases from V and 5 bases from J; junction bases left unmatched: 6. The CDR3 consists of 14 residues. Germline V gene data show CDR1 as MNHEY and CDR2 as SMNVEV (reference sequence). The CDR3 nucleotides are TGTGCCAGCAGTCGGGACAGGGTGCGGGAGACCCAGTACTTC. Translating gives CASSRDRVRETQYF.

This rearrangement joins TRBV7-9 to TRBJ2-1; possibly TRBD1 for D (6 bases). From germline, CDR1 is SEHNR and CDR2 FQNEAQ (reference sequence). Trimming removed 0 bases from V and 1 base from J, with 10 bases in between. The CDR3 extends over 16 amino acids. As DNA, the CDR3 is TGTGCCAGCAGCTTAGCTCTGGGGGCGTCCTACAATGAGCAGTTCTTC. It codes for CASSLALGASYNEQFF.

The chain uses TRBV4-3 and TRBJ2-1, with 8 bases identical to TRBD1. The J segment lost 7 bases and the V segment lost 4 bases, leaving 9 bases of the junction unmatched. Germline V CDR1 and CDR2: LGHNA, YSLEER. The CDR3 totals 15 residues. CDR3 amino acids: CASSRRPGTGNEQFF. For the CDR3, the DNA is TGCGCCAGCAGCCGGCGCCCCGGGACAGGAAATGAGCAGTTCTTC.

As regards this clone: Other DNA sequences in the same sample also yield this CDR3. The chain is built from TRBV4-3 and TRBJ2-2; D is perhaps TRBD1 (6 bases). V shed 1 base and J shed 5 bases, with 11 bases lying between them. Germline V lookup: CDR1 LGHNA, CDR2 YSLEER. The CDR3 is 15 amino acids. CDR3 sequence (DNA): TGCGCCAGCAGCCAAGCCTCACAGGGTACCGGGGAGCTGTTTTTT. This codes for CASSQASQGTGELFF.

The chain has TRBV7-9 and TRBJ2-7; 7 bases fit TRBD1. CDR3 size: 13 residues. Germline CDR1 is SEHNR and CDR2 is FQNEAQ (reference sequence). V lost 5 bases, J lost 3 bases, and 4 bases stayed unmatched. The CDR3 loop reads CASSLGQDYEQYF. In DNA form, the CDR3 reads TGTGCCAGCAGCCTTGGACAGGACTACGAGCAGTACTTC.